These 13 T cell receptor beta chains were all obtained from the same sample, sequenced in a study of T cell repertoires in cytomegalovirus infection (dated by TCRdb to about 2019). The sequencing machine was an Illumina HiSeq 1500. Through fastp at Q25 and MiXCR, TCRdb rebuilt clones from the public reads, retaining in-frame beta chains. Rows matching on CDR3 protein sequence are summarized as one entry with the most common DNA and genes. This sample comprises about 770,000 distinct CDR3 sequences, just under 30% of them detected only once. The ten largest clones represent roughly 13% of the sample. No antigen has been assigned to these receptors. Reading the label with the study, this specimen's treatment or condition is: in vitro stimulation with specific CMV peptide epitopes to enrich CMV-specific T cells. The sample in question was cultured CD8+ T cells from PBMCs, obtained from culture after CMV antigen stimulation. These receptor sequences come from a human donor in good health (CMV status not recorded). Some clones in this sample may be carry-over from other donors' samples.

V gene TRBV4-2 combines with J gene TRBJ1-6; D is undetermined. V was trimmed by 0 bases and J by 1 base, leaving 7 bases between them. The CDR3 sequence is 16 residues long. Germline V gene sequence: CDR1 LGHNA, CDR2 YNFKEQ. CDR3 in DNA: TGTGCCAGCAGCCAAGATGGGTATTCCTATAATTCACCCCTCCACTTT. Translated: CASSQDGYSYNSPLHF.

This clonotype was seen a handful of times. This chain links TRBV10-1 with TRBJ2-3; TRBD1 aligns across 7 bases. The length of the CDR3 is 15 residues. Germline V gene lookup returns CDR1 WNHNN and CDR2 SYGVQD (reference sequence). Trimming cost V 4 bases and J 1 base; bases outside gene matches: 5. CDR3 DNA sequence: TGCGCCAGCAGTGGTCCCGGGACAGGCACAGATACGCAGTATTTT. Translated, it gives CASSGPGTGTDTQYF.

This clonotype occurred many times. The CDR3 spells CASSQQTDRSGTEAFF. CDR3 nucleotide sequence: TGCGCCAGCAGCCAACAAACCGACCGATCGGGCACTGAAGCTTTCTTT. The gene calls are TRBV4-1 and TRBJ1-1; D is unclear. The CDR3 has 16 amino acids. The V end was cut by 2 bases, the J end by 4 bases, with 17 bases between. CDR1 is MGHRA, CDR2 YSYEKL, per germline.

The sample holds a few counts of this clonotype. This sequence joins TRBV4-1 and TRBJ1-1, with D perhaps matching TRBD1 (5 bases). Germline V CDR1 and CDR2: MGHRA, YSYEKL. Trimming cost V 6 bases and J 11 bases, with 16 bases left between them. The CDR3 has 12 residues. The CDR3 region has the DNA TGCGCCAGCAGTTCTCGGGACCGATCGGCTTTCTTT. It codes for CASSSRDRSAFF.

The CDR3 DNA reads as TGCGCCAGCAGCCAAGATCTTTCGCTCGACTGGCCCCAGCATTTT. Protein: CASSQDLSLDWPQHF. The V call is TRBV4-1, the J call TRBJ1-5, with unresolved D. The germline gives CDR1 MGHRA, CDR2 YSYEKL. V was cut by 0 bases and J by 9 bases, with 15 bases left in between. This CDR3 is 15 amino acids long.

The J gene is TRBJ2-7, the V gene TRBV7-9; the D gene is possibly TRBD1 (6 bases). This CDR3 is 13 amino acids long. CDR1 is SEHNR, CDR2 FQNEAQ, per germline (reference sequence). With 3 bases removed from V and 7 bases from J, the gap between germline ends came to 13 bases. CDR3 protein: CASSFGGPREQYF. The CDR3 region has the DNA TGTGCCAGCAGCTTTGGGGGCCCGAGGGAGCAGTACTTC. Full variable domain (remainder filled in from reference TRBV7-9 and TRBJ2-7): DTGVSQNPRHKITKRGQNVTFRCDPISEHNRLYWYRQTLGQGPEFLTYFQNEAQLEKSRLLSDRFSAERPKGSFSTLEIQRTEQGDSAMYLCASSFGGPREQYFGPGTRLTVT.

This clonotype was seen more than once but under ten times. The chain links TRBV27 to TRBJ2-6, with no clear D. Trimming pared 3 bases from V and 4 bases from J, leaving 7 bases between. This CDR3 is 14 amino acids long. Germline V gene lookup returns CDR1 MNHEY and CDR2 SMNVEV (reference sequence). CDR3: CASSFLGGANVLTF. In nucleotides, the CDR3 is TGTGCCAGCAGTTTCCTGGGAGGGGCCAACGTCCTGACTTTC.

This clonotype occurred a few times. This rearrangement joins TRBV27 to TRBJ1-6; 7 nucleotides agree with TRBD1. The CDR3 totals 14 residues. V lost 5 bases to trimming and J lost 5 bases; unmatched junction nucleotides: 3. The V gene's germline CDR1 is MNHEY and CDR2 SMNVEV (reference sequence). CDR3 in DNA: TGTGCCAGCAGTCCGGGACAGAATAATTCACCCCTCCACTTT. This sequence encodes CASSPGQNNSPLHF.

This clonotype was counted at least ten times. V and J are TRBV12-3 or TRBV12-4 and TRBJ1-2, with D possibly matching TRBD1 (6 bases). The CDR3 has 15 residues. Between the trimmed V and J ends, which lost 2 bases and 0 bases, there was a span of 10 bases. CDR3 protein: CASSLIGQTNYGYTF. For the CDR3, the DNA is TGTGCCAGCAGTTTAATCGGACAGACTAACTATGGCTACACCTTC.

This clonotype was found once. The chain links TRBV20-1 to TRBJ1-6; 8 bases are shared with TRBD1. This CDR3 has 15 amino acids. The germline V gene encodes CDR1 DFQATT and CDR2 SNEGSKA (reference sequence). The V segment lost 0 bases and the J segment 11 bases; nucleotides outside the gene matches: 9. In DNA, the CDR3 is TGCAGTGCTAGAGATTACAGGGGGTCAGTTGCACCCCTCCACTTT. Residues: CSARDYRGSVAPLHF.

A few counts support this clonotype. The genes are TRBV29-1 and TRBJ1-3; 7 nucleotides line up with TRBD1. CDR3 length equals 15 residues. The junction had 10 bases not matched to a gene; V was cut back by 6 bases and J by 2 bases. CDR1 SQVTM and CDR2 ANQGSEA come from the germline V gene. The CDR3 is CSVRTGLATGNTIYF. The CDR3 bases are TGCAGCGTGCGGACAGGCCTTGCTACTGGAAACACCATATATTTT.

As for this clonotype: The junction departs from germline at one end; a sequencing error may be responsible. The CDR3 bases are TGTGCCAGCAGCTTAATGATAGAACACTTC. Amino acid sequence: CASSLMIEHF. The chain links TRBV7-9 to TRBJ2-5; D uncertain. Germline V CDR1 and CDR2: SEHNR, FQNEAQ (reference sequence). This CDR3 has 10 amino acids.

This clonotype occurred a few times. This chain uses TRBV7-9 with TRBJ1-2; TRBD1 aligns across 11 bases. The CDR3 has 16 amino acids. CDR1 is SEHNR, CDR2 FQNEAQ, per germline (reference sequence). The V gene end was trimmed by 6 bases and the J gene end by 1 base; junction bases not matched to a gene: 7. In DNA form, the CDR3 reads TGTGCCAGCAGTTATAGGACAGGGGGCATTAACTATGGCTACACCTTC. It specifies CASSYRTGGINYGYTF.